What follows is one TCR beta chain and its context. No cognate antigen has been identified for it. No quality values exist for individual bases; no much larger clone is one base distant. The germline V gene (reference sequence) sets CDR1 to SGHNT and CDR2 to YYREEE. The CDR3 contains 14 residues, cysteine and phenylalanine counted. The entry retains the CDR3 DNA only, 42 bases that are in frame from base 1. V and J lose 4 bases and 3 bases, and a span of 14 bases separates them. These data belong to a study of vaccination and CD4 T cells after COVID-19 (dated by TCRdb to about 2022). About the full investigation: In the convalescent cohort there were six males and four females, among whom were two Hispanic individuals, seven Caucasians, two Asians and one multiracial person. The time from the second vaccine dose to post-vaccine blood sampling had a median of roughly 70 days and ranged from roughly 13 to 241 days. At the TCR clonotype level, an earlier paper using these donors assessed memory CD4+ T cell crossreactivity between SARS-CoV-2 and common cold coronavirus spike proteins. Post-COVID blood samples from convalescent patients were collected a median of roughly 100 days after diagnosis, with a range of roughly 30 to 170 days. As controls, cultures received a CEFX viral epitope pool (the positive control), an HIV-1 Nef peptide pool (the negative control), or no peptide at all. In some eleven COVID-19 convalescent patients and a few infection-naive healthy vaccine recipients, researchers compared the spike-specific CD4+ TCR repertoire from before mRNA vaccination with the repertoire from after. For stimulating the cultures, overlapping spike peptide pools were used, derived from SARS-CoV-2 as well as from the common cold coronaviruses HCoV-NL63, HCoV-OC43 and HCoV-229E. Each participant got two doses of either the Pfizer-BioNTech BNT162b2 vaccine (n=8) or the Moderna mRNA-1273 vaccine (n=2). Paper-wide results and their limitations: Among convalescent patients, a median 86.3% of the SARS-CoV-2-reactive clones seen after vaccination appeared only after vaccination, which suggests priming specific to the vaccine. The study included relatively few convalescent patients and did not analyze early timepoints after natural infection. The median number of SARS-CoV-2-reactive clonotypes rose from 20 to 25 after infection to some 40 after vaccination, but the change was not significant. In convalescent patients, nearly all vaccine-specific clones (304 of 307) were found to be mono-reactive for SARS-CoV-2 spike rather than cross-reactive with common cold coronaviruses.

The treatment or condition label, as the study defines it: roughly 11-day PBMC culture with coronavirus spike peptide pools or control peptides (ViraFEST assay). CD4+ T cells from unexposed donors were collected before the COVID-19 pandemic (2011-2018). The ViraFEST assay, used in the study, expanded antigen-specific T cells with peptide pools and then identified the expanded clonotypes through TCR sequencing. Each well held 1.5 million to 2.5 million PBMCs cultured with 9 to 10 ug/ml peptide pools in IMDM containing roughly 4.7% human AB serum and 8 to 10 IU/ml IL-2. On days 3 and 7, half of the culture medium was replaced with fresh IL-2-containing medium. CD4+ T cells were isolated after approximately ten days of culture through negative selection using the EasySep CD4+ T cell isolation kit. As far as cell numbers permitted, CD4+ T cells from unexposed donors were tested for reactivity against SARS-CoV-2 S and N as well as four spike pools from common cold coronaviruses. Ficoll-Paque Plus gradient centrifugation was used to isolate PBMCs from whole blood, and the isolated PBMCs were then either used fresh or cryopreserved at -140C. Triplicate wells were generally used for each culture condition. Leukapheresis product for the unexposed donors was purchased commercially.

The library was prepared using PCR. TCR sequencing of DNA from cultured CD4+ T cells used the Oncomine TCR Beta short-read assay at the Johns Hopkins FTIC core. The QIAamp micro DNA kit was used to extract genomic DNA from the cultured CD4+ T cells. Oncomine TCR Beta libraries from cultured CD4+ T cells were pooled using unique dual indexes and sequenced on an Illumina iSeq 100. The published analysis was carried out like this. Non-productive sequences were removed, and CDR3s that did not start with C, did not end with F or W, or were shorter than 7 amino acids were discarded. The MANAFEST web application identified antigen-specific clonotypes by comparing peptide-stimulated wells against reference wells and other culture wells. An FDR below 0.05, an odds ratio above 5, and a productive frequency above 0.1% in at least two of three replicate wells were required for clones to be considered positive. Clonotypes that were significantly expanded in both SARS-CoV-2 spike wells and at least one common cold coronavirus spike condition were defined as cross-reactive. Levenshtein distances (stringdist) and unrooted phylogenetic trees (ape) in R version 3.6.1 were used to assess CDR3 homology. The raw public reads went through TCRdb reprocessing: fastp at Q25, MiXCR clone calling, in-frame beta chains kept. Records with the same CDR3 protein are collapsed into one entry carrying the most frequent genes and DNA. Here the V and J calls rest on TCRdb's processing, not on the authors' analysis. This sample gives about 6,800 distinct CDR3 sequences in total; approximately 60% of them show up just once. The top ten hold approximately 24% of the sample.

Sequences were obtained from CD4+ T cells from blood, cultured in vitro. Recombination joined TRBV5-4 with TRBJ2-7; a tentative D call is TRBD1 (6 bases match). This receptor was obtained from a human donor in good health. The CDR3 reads CASSPLQGNYEQYF. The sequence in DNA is TGTGCCAGCAGCCCCCTACAGGGAAACTACGAGCAGTACTTC.